This T cell receptor (beta chain) originates from a study of cytomegalovirus exposure and HLA in healthy donors. The germline CDR1 and CDR2 sequences are GTSNPN and SVGIG (reference sequence). V gave up 2 bases and J gave up 2 bases; unmatched junction bases: 6. CDR3 length equals 15 residues. This clone was counted only a few times. The assay was immunoSEQ multiplex PCR, and TCRdb's table has in-frame clones only and misses some. The sample yields 250,000 to 300,000 clones, roughly 89% seen once. The specimen was PBMCs. The J gene is TRBJ1-5, the V gene TRBV30, with 7 bases lining up with TRBD1. This clonotype was sampled from a woman aged 18-35 years in good health and CMV-seronegative. The CDR3 DNA sequence: TGTGCCTGGAGTTTCACAGGGGCCGGCAATCAGCCCCAGCATTTT. This encodes CAWSFTGAGNQPQHF.